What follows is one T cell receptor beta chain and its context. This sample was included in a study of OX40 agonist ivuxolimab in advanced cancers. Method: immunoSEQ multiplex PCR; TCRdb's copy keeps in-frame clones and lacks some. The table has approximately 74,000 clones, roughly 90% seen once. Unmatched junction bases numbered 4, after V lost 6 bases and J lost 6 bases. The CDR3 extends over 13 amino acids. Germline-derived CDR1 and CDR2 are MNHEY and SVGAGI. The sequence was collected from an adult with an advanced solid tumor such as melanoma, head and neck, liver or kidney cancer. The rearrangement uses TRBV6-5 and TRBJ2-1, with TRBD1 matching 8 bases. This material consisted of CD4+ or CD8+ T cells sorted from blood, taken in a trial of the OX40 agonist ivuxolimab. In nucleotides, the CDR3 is TGTGCCAGCAGAAGACAGGGGTTCAATGAGCAGTTCTTC. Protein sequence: CASRRQGFNEQFF.